The clone carrying this TCR beta chain was seen ten or more times. Each CDR3 protein is one row after TCRdb ran MiXCR on the PCR reads. The sample contains 88,000 or so distinct CDR3 sequences, under 25% of which appear only once. The data originate from a study of molecular identifiers for immune sequencing clone quantification. V was clipped by 9 bases and J by 2 bases, with 11 bases between them. This CDR3 region has 13 residues. Germline CDR1 KGHDR, CDR2 SFDVKD. Each library that profiled naive CD8 cells came from 20,000 to 1,000,000 sorted cells with 10%, 30% or 50% RNA. The V and J genes are TRBV24-1 and TRBJ2-3; D might be TRBD1 or TRBD2, each matching 6 bases. Sequenced: naive CD8+ T cells from blood, with Jurkat cell RNA spiked in. As for subset: FACS-sorted CD8+CD4-CCR7+CD45RA+ naive T cells. The sequence derives from a human donor in good health. Some libraries in this study had Jurkat cell RNA spiked in. The CDR3 DNA is TGTGCCACCGCGGGACACAACACAGATACGCAGTATTTT. Translation gives CATAGHNTDTQYF.